This TCR beta chain is from a study of beta chain features in type 1 diabetes. Findings and limits, study-wide: A potential PCR bias toward shorter templates would be equal in patient and control samples. The study left unresolved whether HLA type influences TCRB rearrangement. Shortening of TCRB CDR3s, moderate but significant, appeared in all four CD4+ subsets of Type 1 diabetes patients.

A few counts support this clone. What it binds is not known. The junction had 7 bases not matched to a gene; V was cut back by 6 bases and J by 5 bases. Germline CDR1 MDHEN, CDR2 SYDVKM. This CDR3 contains 16 residues. Populations isolated by sorting all had purity greater than 95%. Reverse transcribing all isolated RNA meant expressed TCRB transcripts were sequenced. Only in-frame clones appear in the TCRdb table, and some are missing; sequencing was by immunoSEQ multiplex PCR. Of 200,000 to 250,000 clones detected, about a tenth appear once; the ten largest clones hold approximately 1.3%. The source material was central memory CD4+ T cells from blood. V gene TRBV28 combines with J gene TRBJ2-2; 12 bases match TRBD1. This sequence originates from a man aged 18-30 years in good health. CDR3 loop: CASREGQGAWTGELFF. CDR3 bases: TGTGCCAGCAGGGAGGGACAGGGGGCATGGACCGGGGAGCTGTTTTTT.